The clone carrying this T cell receptor beta chain came up many times. The antigen is not known. This entry comes from a study of identical twins. Whole-study findings and limits: Fewer insertions marked abundant cord blood beta clonotypes; young adult naive trended weakly, memory not at all.

TCRdb analysed the 5' RACE reads with MiXCR anew, one entry per CDR3 protein. The table shows over 550,000 distinct CDR3 sequences, with just over 7% occurring only once. CDR1 and CDR2 (germline): KGHDR, SFDVKD. Trimming stripped 4 bases from V and 6 bases from J, with 9 bases between. The CDR3 is 13 amino acids. The data were also submitted as part of a second study, on yellow fever vaccine responses in identical twins.

The chain couples TRBV24-1 to TRBJ2-1; D gene ambiguous. The source material was PBMCs. The source is a woman between 18 and 30 years old in good health. The CDR3 sequence is CATSDQRLNEQFF. The CDR3 DNA follows: TGTGCCACCAGTGACCAACGACTCAATGAGCAGTTCTTC.